This TCR beta chain comes out of a study of T cell responses to AZD1222 COVID-19 vaccine. Study-wide results and limits: Among those given AZD1222, only five to seven were seropositive at baseline.

Comments on this clone: Its specificity is unknown.

Data came from immunoSEQ multiplex PCR; TCRdb stores just in-frame clones and leaves some out. The sample holds over 120,000 clones, roughly 92% seen once. This CDR3 has 17 residues. V shed 1 base, J shed 4 bases, and the junction held 4 bases outside the gene matches. Germline V gene sequence: CDR1 SGHVS, CDR2 FNYEAQ. The rearrangement joins TRBV7-6 to TRBJ2-2; 12 bases match TRBD2. Sequencing was performed on peripheral blood, taken on day 0 of AZD1222 vaccination. The clonotype comes from an adult in good health. The chain's CDR3 is CASSLGLAGDPTGELFF. CDR3 nucleotide sequence: TGTGCCAGCAGCTTAGGACTAGCGGGAGACCCCACCGGGGAGCTGTTTTTT.